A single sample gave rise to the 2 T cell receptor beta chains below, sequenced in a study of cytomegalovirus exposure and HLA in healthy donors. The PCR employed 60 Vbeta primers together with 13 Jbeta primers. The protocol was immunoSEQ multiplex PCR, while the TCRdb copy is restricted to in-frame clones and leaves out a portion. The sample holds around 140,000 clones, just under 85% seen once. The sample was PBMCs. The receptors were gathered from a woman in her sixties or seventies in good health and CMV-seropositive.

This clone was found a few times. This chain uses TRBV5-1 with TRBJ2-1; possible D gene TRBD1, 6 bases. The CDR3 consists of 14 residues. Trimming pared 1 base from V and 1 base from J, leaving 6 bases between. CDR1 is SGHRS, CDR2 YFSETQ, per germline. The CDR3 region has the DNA TGCGCCAGCAGCTTGACAGGGTCCTACAATGAGCAGTTCTTC. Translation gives CASSLTGSYNEQFF. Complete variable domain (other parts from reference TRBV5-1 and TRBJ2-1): KAGVTQTPRYLIKTRGQQVTLSCSPISGHRSVSWYQQTPGQGLQFLFEYFSETQRNKGNFPGRFSGRQFSNSRSEMNVSTLELGDSALYLCASSLTGSYNEQFFGPGTRLTVL.

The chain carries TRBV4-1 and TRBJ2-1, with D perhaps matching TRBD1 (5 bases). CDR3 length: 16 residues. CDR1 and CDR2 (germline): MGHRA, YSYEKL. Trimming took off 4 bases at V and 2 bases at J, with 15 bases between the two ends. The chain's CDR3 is CASSRNGADPYNEQFF. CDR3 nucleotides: TGCGCCAGCAGCCGAAATGGGGCGGACCCCTACAATGAGCAGTTCTTC.